The source of this TCR beta chain is a study of Ad26.COV2.S vaccination and SARS-CoV-2 variants. Overall study: The donor belonged to the COV1001 Ad26.COV2.S trial arm. Into the muscle, Ad26.COV2.S was dosed once or twice, 56 days apart.

Study-wide results and limits: Post-vaccination breadth of spike-specific CD8+ and CD4+ T cell responses was reportedly substantial.

This sample's treatment: some 19 received Ad26.COV2.S at low or high dose, single or two shots; several received placebo; per-sample allocation not given. Specimen acquisition occurred on day 63 following the initial vaccine or placebo injection. Boston supplied an adult donor aged 18-55 years. Concerning this clone: The antigen is not known.

V gave up 3 bases and J gave up 1 base; unmatched junction bases: 10. Germline V gene data show CDR1 as LNHDA and CDR2 as SQIVND (reference sequence). The CDR3 length is 18 residues. Libraries were prepared by immunoSEQ multiplex PCR; TCRdb keeps only in-frame clonotypes and omits some of them. There are some 410,000 clones in the sample; roughly 90% occur only once, and around 1.8% lies in the top ten. This receptor was identified in a person between 18 and 65 years old who received the Ad26.COV2.S COVID-19 vaccine or a placebo. V gene TRBV19 combines with J gene TRBJ2-3; 10 bases align to TRBD2. Sequenced here: peripheral blood, sampled in a trial of Ad26.COV2.S vaccine versus placebo. CDR3 region: CASSIKAGGYGGTDTQYF. The CDR3 DNA is TGTGCCAGTAGTATTAAAGCGGGGGGGTACGGTGGCACAGATACGCAGTATTTT.